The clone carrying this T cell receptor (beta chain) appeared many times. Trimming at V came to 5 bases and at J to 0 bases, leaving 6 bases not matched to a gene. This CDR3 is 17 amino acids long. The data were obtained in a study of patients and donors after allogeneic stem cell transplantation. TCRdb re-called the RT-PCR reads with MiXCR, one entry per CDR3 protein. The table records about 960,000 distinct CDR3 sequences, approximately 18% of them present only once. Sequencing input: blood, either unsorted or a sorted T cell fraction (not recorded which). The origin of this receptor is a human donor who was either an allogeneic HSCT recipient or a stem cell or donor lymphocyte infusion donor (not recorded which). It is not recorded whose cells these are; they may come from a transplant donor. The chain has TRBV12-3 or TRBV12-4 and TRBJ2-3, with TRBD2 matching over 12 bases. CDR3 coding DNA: TGTGCCAGCAGTCTCCGTGGGACTAGCGGGAGCACAGATACGCAGTATTTT. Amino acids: CASSLRGTSGSTDTQYF.